This TCR beta chain originates from a study of blood T cells in healthy people across ages. On the study more broadly: About one barcoded TCR beta cDNA was captured per two T cells.

Per sample, at least 5.5 micrograms of total RNA were extracted. The second PCR ran roughly 7 to 11 cycles with a sample-barcoded 5' primer and J-beta primers. CDR3-containing paired-end reads numbered at least 3 million in each sample. Via MiXCR, TCRdb re-called the 5' RACE reads, giving one row per CDR3 protein. Of about 800,000 distinct CDR3 sequences listed, about 42% were seen once; the top ten hold 15% to 20%. This clonotype has more than one count but fewer than ten. The target antigen is unknown. After removal of 3 bases from V and 6 bases from J, the junction contained 5 bases not matched to a gene. Germline CDR1 LNHNV, CDR2 YYDKDF (reference sequence). This CDR3 is 14 amino acids long. General study points: The diversity estimates, figures obtained from one million T cells, were considered underestimates.

The chain joins TRBV15 to TRBJ2-1, with 7 bases aligning to TRBD2. The sequenced sample consisted of blood. This clonotype originated in a man older than 75 in good health. In DNA, the CDR3 is TGTGCCACCAGCAGGGGAGGGGAGGGCAATGAGCAGTTCTTC. Its protein product is CATSRGGEGNEQFF.